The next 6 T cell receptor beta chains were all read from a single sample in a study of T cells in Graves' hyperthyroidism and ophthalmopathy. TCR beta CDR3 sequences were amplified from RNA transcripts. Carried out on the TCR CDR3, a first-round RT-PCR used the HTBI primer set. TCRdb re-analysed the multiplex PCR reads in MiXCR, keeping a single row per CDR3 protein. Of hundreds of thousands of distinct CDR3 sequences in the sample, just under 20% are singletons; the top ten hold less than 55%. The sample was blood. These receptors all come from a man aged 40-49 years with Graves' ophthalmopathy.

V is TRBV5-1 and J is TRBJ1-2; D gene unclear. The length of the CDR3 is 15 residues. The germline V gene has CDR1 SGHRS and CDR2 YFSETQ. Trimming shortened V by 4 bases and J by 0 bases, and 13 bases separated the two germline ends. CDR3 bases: TGCGCCAGCAGCCCGAGCGTTTCAGCTAACTATGGCTACACCTTC. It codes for CASSPSVSANYGYTF. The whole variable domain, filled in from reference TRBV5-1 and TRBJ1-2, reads KAGVTQTPRYLIKTRGQQVTLSCSPISGHRSVSWYQQTPGQGLQFLFEYFSETQRNKGNFPGRFSGRQFSNSRSEMNVSTLELGDSALYLCASSPSVSANYGYTFGSGTRLTVV.

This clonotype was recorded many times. The CDR3 sequence: CASSRVAGTETQYF. In DNA form, the CDR3 reads TGTGCCAGTAGTAGAGTAGCGGGAACGGAGACCCAGTACTTC. The chain joins TRBV19 to TRBJ2-5; 8 nucleotides agree with TRBD2. Germline CDR1 LNHDA, CDR2 SQIVND (reference sequence). Trimming cost V 4 bases and J 5 bases; bases outside gene matches: 6. This CDR3 has 14 residues.

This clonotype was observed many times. CDR3 bases: TGTGCCAGCAGCCAAGTCCCCGGGACACCAAATGGAGCTTTCTTT. It codes for CASSQVPGTPNGAFF. The V and J genes are TRBV3-1 and TRBJ1-1, with D possibly matching TRBD1 (6 bases). CDR3 length equals 15 residues. V lost 1 base to trimming and J lost 10 bases, with 19 bases between them. The germline V gene has CDR1 LGHDT and CDR2 YNNKEL (reference sequence).

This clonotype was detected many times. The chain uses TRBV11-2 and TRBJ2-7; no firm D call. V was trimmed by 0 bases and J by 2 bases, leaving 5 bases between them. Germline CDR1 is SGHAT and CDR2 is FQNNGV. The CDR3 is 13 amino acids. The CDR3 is CASSLERAYEQYF. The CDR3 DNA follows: TGTGCCAGCAGCTTAGAACGAGCCTACGAGCAGTACTTC.

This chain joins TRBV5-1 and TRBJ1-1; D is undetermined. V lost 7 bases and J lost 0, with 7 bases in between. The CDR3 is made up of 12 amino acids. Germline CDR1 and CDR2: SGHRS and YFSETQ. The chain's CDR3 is CASGLMNTEAFF. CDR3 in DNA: TGCGCCAGCGGGCTAATGAACACTGAAGCTTTCTTT.

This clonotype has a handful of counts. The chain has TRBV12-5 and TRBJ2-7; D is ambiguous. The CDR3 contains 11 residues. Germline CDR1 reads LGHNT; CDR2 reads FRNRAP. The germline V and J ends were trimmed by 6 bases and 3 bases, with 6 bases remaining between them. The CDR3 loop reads CASGPGYEQYF. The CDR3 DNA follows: TGTGCTAGTGGACCAGGCTACGAGCAGTACTTC.